This T cell receptor beta chain was captured by sequencing in a study of STAT5B mutations in CD4+ large granular lymphocyte leukemia. Profiling relied on immunoSEQ multiplex PCR, and the TCRdb table lists in-frame clones only, not all of them. This sample has 25,000 to 35,000 clones, with roughly two thirds found just once. The CDR3 is made up of 13 amino acids. V gave up 6 bases and J gave up 8 bases, with 16 bases separating them. Germline V gene data show CDR1 as MRHNA and CDR2 as SNTAGT. The chain is built from TRBV6-4 and TRBJ1-2, with D perhaps matching TRBD1 (5 bases). The sequenced sample consisted of CD4+ T cells from blood buffy coats. The TCR comes from a human donor in good health. CDR3 bases: TGTGCCAGCAGGGGACCCGAGGCTGGCGGCTACACCTTC. Translating it yields CASRGPEAGGYTF.